The 23 T cell receptor beta chains below come from one sample, sequenced in a study of shared clonotypes between healthy human individuals. TCRdb keeps only in-frame clones here, not all; method: immunoSEQ multiplex PCR. The sample consists of around 2.5 million clones, under 95% of them appearing once. Sequences were obtained from naive CD4+ T cells from PBMCs. Subset noted: CD45RA+ positively selected. These TCRs come from a man aged 18 to 35 in good health. Some clones in this sample may be carry-over from other donors' samples.

This chain links TRBV18 with TRBJ2-2, with D tentatively TRBD1 (6 bases). The CDR3 is 17 residues long. Germline CDR1 KGHSH, CDR2 LQKENI. Trimming took off 2 bases at V and 2 bases at J, with 15 bases between the two ends. The chain's CDR3 is CASSPRRQGHNTGELFF. CDR3 coding DNA: TGTGCCAGCTCACCAAGGCGGCAGGGACATAACACCGGGGAGCTGTTTTTT.

The V call is TRBV19, the J call TRBJ2-1; TRBD2 agrees at 8 bases. The V segment lost 3 bases and the J segment 6 bases; nucleotides outside the gene matches: 7. CDR1 is LNHDA and CDR2 is SQIVND in the germline V gene (reference sequence). This CDR3 spans 15 amino acids. The CDR3, as DNA: TGTGCCAGTAGTATTCTCAGCGGGAGCGGCAATGAGCAGTTCTTC. Residues: CASSILSGSGNEQFF.

The chain has TRBV2 and TRBJ2-3, with 9 bases aligning to TRBD2. This CDR3 spans 16 amino acids. CDR1 and CDR2 (germline): SNHLY, FYNNEI. Losses at the gene ends were 8 bases for V and 3 bases for J; bases not matched to a gene: 12. This chain's CDR3 is CASLQGIAGETDTQYF. The CDR3, as DNA: TGTGCCAGCCTCCAGGGCATAGCGGGAGAGACAGATACGCAGTATTTT.

V is TRBV5-4 and J is TRBJ2-2; 9 bases line up with TRBD2. Trimming cost V 5 bases and J 0 bases; bases outside gene matches: 8. This CDR3 is 17 amino acids long. From germline, CDR1 is SGHNT and CDR2 YYREEE (reference sequence). The DNA for the CDR3 is TGTGCCAGCAGACCCAATAGCGGGAGTGCGAACACCGGGGAGCTGTTTTTT. Translation: CASRPNSGSANTGELFF.

This clone was counted a single time. The chain joins TRBV7-2 to TRBJ2-7; D is unresolved. The CDR3 spans 12 residues. Germline V CDR1 and CDR2: SGHTA, FQGNSA. Trimming stripped 3 bases from V and 2 bases from J, with 5 bases between. CDR3 sequence (DNA): TGTGCCAGCAGCTTGAACCCCTACGAGCAGTACTTC. Its translation is CASSLNPYEQYF.

The chain combines TRBV7-2 with TRBJ1-2; possibly TRBD1 for D (5 bases). The V end lost 3 bases, the J end lost 3 bases, and 20 bases lay between the germline ends. Germline V CDR1 and CDR2: SGHTA, FQGNSA. The CDR3 sequence is 17 residues long. This CDR3 is CASSFGGAGKNDYGYTF. DNA of the CDR3: TGTGCCAGCAGCTTCGGCGGGGCAGGGAAAAACGACTATGGCTACACCTTC.

This rearrangement joins TRBV5-4 to TRBJ1-1, with unresolved D. Germline V lookup: CDR1 SGHNT, CDR2 YYREEE (reference sequence). V lost 0 bases to trimming and J lost 3 bases, with 12 bases between them. This CDR3 has 15 residues. The CDR3 region is CASSLGTALDTEAFF. The CDR3 nucleotides are TGTGCCAGCAGCTTGGGGACGGCCCTCGACACTGAAGCTTTCTTT.

To note about this clone: Distinct nucleotide sequences in the sample also encode this CDR3. The J gene is TRBJ1-2, the V gene TRBV9; TRBD1 matches at 9 bases. This CDR3 spans 14 amino acids. The germline CDR1 and CDR2 sequences are SGDLS and YYNGEE. V lost 4 bases to trimming and J lost 2 bases; unmatched junction nucleotides: 3. As DNA, the CDR3 is TGTGCCAGCAGCCCGGACAGGGGCAACTATGGCTACACCTTC. Protein sequence: CASSPDRGNYGYTF.

The J gene is TRBJ2-4, the V gene TRBV28; D ambiguous. The germline CDR1 and CDR2 sequences are MDHEN and SYDVKM. This CDR3 has 16 amino acids. The V and J ends lost 7 bases and 1 base respectively, with 17 bases between them. CDR3 nucleotide sequence: TGTGCCAGCATCTCTGCCCGGAGCCTGGCCAAAAACATTCAGTACTTC. It translates to CASISARSLAKNIQYF.

As to this clone: Other DNA sequences within the sample encode an identical CDR3. The chain links TRBV7-2 to TRBJ1-2, with 10 bases identical to TRBD1. This CDR3 comprises 13 residues. V lost 4 bases to trimming and J lost 7 bases; unmatched junction nucleotides: 3. Germline V lookup: CDR1 SGHTA, CDR2 FQGNSA. Here the CDR3 reads CASSSRQGAGYTF. CDR3 bases: TGTGCCAGCAGCTCCCGACAGGGGGCTGGCTACACCTTC.

The rearrangement joins TRBV7-8 to TRBJ2-1, with 8 bases aligning to TRBD2. The CDR3 consists of 15 residues. Trimming removed 4 bases from V and 3 bases from J; junction bases left unmatched: 5. The germline V gene encodes CDR1 SGHVS and CDR2 FQNEAQ. The CDR3 loop is CASSSGTSGYNEQFF. The CDR3 bases are TGTGCCAGCAGCTCCGGTACTAGCGGCTACAATGAGCAGTTCTTC.

The gene calls are TRBV7-3 and TRBJ2-7, with 7 bases matching TRBD2. From germline, CDR1 is SGHTA and CDR2 FQGTGA. This CDR3 has 13 residues. V was pared by 5 bases and J by 9 bases, with 10 bases of the junction left unmatched. CDR3 nucleotides: TGTGCCAGCAGCCCCTGGGAGGGTTTCGCGCAGTACTTC. Amino acid sequence: CASSPWEGFAQYF.

For this clone: Other DNA variants within this sample encode the same CDR3. The chain links TRBV5-1 to TRBJ2-5; D may be TRBD2 (6 bases). V dropped 1 base and J dropped 4 bases, with 11 bases sitting between them. The CDR3 sequence is 14 residues long. The germline V gene encodes CDR1 SGHRS and CDR2 YFSETQ. CDR3 DNA: TGCGCCAGCAGCTTGTGGGGACTCGGAGAGACCCAGTACTTC. As protein: CASSLWGLGETQYF.

This clone was seen only once. The gene calls are TRBV5-4 and TRBJ2-5; TRBD2 aligns across 8 bases. The CDR3 sequence is 14 residues long. Germline CDR1 SGHNT, CDR2 YYREEE (reference sequence). J lost 3 bases, V lost 2 bases, and 3 bases had no gene match. The CDR3 region is CASSLSGGKETQYF. The CDR3 DNA is TGTGCCAGCAGCTTATCGGGGGGGAAAGAGACCCAGTACTTC.

The chain uses TRBV25-1 and TRBJ2-7, with TRBD1 identical over 8 bases. The CDR3 extends over 14 amino acids. V was pared by 6 bases and J by 5 bases, with 9 bases of the junction left unmatched. Germline values: CDR1 MGHDK, CDR2 SYGVNS. CDR3 DNA sequence: TGTGCCAGCAGCCCCGGACAGGGTCGGCACGAGCAGTACTTC. Its protein product is CASSPGQGRHEQYF.

The CDR3 DNA follows: TGTGCCACCTGCGGGGGGGCTGACAGGACTAGCGGGAGTAGTAGGTACGAGCAGTACTTC. Its translation is CATCGGADRTSGSSRYEQYF. The chain employs TRBV28 and TRBJ2-7; 13 positions agree with TRBD2. The CDR3 extends over 20 amino acids. Trimming cost V 10 bases and J 4 bases; bases outside gene matches: 25. CDR1 is MDHEN, CDR2 SYDVKM, per germline.

The chain carries TRBV6-5 and TRBJ2-2, with D maybe TRBD2 (5 bases). The CDR3 covers 16 residues. V dropped 0 bases and J dropped 2 bases, with 10 bases sitting between them. Germline values: CDR1 MNHEY, CDR2 SVGAGI. CDR3 in DNA: TGTGCCAGCAGTTACTCTCTCGGGATCAACACCGGGGAGCTGTTTTTT. This encodes CASSYSLGINTGELFF.

This clone appeared once. The chain links TRBV4-1 to TRBJ2-5, with 13 bases that match TRBD2. The CDR3 is made up of 18 amino acids. Trimming took 1 base from V and 2 from J; bases not matched to a gene: 7. In germline, CDR1 is MGHRA, CDR2 YSYEKL. As DNA, the CDR3 is TGCGCCAGCAGCCAAGGACTAGCGGGAGGCCAGGGGCAAGAGACCCAGTACTTC. Translation gives CASSQGLAGGQGQETQYF.

This chain joins TRBV5-4 and TRBJ2-7; D unresolved. CDR1 is SGHNT and CDR2 is YYREEE in the germline V gene (reference sequence). The CDR3 has 14 residues. Trimming took off 3 bases at V and 4 bases at J, with 14 bases between the two ends. The CDR3 nucleotides read TGTGCCAGCAGCTCGGATCTCATGGAATACGAGCAGTACTTC. This gives the protein CASSSDLMEYEQYF.

The V call is TRBV4-3, the J call TRBJ2-1; D uncertain. From germline, CDR1 is LGHNA and CDR2 YSLEER. The CDR3 length is 14 residues. The germline V and J ends were trimmed by 0 bases and 10 bases, with 13 bases remaining between them. Here the CDR3 DNA reads TGCGCCAGCAGCCAAGATTTGGGGTATCAAGAGCAGTTCTTC. It codes for CASSQDLGYQEQFF.

The chain has TRBV2 and TRBJ1-6; D might be TRBD1 (5 bases). V was pared by 6 bases and J by 7 bases, with 16 bases between. Germline CDR1 reads SNHLY; CDR2 reads FYNNEI. This CDR3 is built from 15 residues. The CDR3 coding sequence is TGTGCCAGCAGCTCCCTGTTGGGGGGGAATTCACCCCTCCACTTT. Its protein product is CASSSLLGGNSPLHF. The full variable domain, rest sourced from reference TRBV2 and TRBJ1-6, is EPEVTQTPSHQVTQMGQEVILRCVPISNHLYFYWYRQILGQKVEFLVSFYNNEISEKSEIFDDQFSVERPDGSNFTLKIRSTKLEDSAMYFCASSSLLGGNSPLHFGNGTRLTVT.

V usage is TRBV28 and J usage is TRBJ2-7; D not certain. Germline CDR1 is MDHEN and CDR2 is SYDVKM. Trimming pared 10 bases from V and 4 bases from J, leaving 23 bases between. The CDR3 extends over 15 amino acids. CDR3: CATTWQSKSSYEQYF. CDR3 sequence (DNA): TGTGCCACCACCTGGCAGTCTAAGAGTTCTTACGAGCAGTACTTC.

The V call is TRBV2, the J call TRBJ1-1; TRBD1 matches at 11 bases. Trimming cost V 10 bases and J 5 bases; bases outside gene matches: 12. Germline V CDR1 and CDR2: SNHLY, FYNNEI. The CDR3 runs to 15 residues. CDR3 protein: CATTKLDRGRTEAFF. DNA for the CDR3: TGTGCCACCACTAAATTGGACAGGGGGCGGACTGAAGCTTTCTTT.